The table lists the clone carrying this T cell receptor beta chain with a few counts. What it recognizes is unknown. This sequence may be a read error, since a much larger clone differs from it by one base. This sample was taken from a study of identical twins. Overall study results and limits: Weaker excess sharing between twins was seen in beta out-of-frame sequences.

The CDR3 extends over 11 amino acids. Looked up from germline, CDR1 is SGHTA and CDR2 is FQGNSA. A single record per CDR3 protein comes from TCRdb applying MiXCR to the 5' RACE reads. The profile shows fewer than 900,000 distinct CDR3 sequences, 21% of them singletons. Healthy Caucasians made up all donors. The same sample was also studied in work on T cells expressing NK-cell markers. That paper adds: Sorted T-cell subsets CD3+CD56+NKG2C+, CD3+CD56+NKG2C- and CD3+CD56-NKG2C+ were TCR beta-sequenced.

The sequenced material came from PBMCs. The source is a woman younger than 35 in good health. The chain employs TRBV7-2 and TRBJ2-1; D is unclear. CDR3 sequence: CASSPYDEQFF. The DNA of the CDR3 is TGTGCCAGCAGCCCCTACGATGAGCAGTTCTTC.